Following are 5 T cell receptor beta chains from one sample sequenced in a study of T-cell reconstitution after alpha-beta-depleted transplantation in children. Unique molecular identifiers were used in preparing the TCRbeta library. In TCRdb, the PCR reads were re-called with MiXCR into one record per CDR3 protein. The repertoire has 65,000 to 70,000 distinct CDR3 sequences, roughly 4.5% of them found once; the top ten carry approximately 17%. Sequenced material: PBMCs, mostly from graft donor cells, taken 180 days after TCRalphabeta/CD19-depleted stem cell transplant. These receptors were taken from a boy under two years old who had a stem cell transplant for acute myeloid leukemia, so the T cells may come from the graft donor.

This clonotype was detected many times. The chain recombines TRBV12-3 or TRBV12-4 with TRBJ2-5; 7 nucleotides line up with TRBD2. Trimming removed 3 bases from V and 5 bases from J; junction bases left unmatched: 6. The CDR3 contains 14 residues. The CDR3 coding sequence is TGTGCCAGCAGTTTGACCGGGAGGTATGAGACCCAGTACTTC. Translating gives CASSLTGRYETQYF.

This clonotype was picked up many times. The chain combines TRBV20-1 with TRBJ1-5; D is undetermined. Germline V CDR1 and CDR2: DFQATT, SNEGSKA (reference sequence). Trimming shortened V by 2 bases and J by 1 base, and 15 bases separated the two germline ends. This CDR3 is built from 16 residues. CDR3 in amino acids: CSARKVQEWSNQPQHF. CDR3 coding DNA: TGCAGTGCTAGAAAGGTCCAGGAGTGGAGCAATCAGCCCCAGCATTTT.

This clonotype has more than one count but fewer than ten. This sequence joins TRBV2 and TRBJ2-7, with TRBD1 matching over 11 bases. V shed 5 bases and J 5 bases; nucleotides not matched to a gene: 2. This CDR3 spans 13 amino acids. Germline V gene data show CDR1 as SNHLY and CDR2 as FYNNEI. The CDR3 sequence is CASSPDRGHEQYV. In nucleotides, the CDR3 is TGTGCCAGCAGTCCGGACAGGGGGCACGAGCAGTACGTC.

This rearrangement joins TRBV5-6 to TRBJ2-7, with a possible D match to TRBD2 (6 bases). Trimming removed 1 base from V and 6 bases from J, with 14 bases in between. Per germline, CDR1 SGHDT and CDR2 YYEEEE. The CDR3 runs to 14 residues. CDR3 nucleotide sequence: TGTGCCAGCAGCTTGCGGCTCTGGAGGGGCGAGCAGTACTTC. It encodes CASSLRLWRGEQYF.

This clonotype was detected ten times or more. V gene TRBV12-3 or TRBV12-4 combines with J gene TRBJ2-1, with D perhaps TRBD1 (6 bases). V was clipped by 5 bases and J by 5 bases, with 13 bases between them. This CDR3 is 14 amino acids long. CDR3 bases: TGTGCCAGCAGTGGCCGGGACATACACAATGAGCAGTTCTTC. Its protein is CASSGRDIHNEQFF.